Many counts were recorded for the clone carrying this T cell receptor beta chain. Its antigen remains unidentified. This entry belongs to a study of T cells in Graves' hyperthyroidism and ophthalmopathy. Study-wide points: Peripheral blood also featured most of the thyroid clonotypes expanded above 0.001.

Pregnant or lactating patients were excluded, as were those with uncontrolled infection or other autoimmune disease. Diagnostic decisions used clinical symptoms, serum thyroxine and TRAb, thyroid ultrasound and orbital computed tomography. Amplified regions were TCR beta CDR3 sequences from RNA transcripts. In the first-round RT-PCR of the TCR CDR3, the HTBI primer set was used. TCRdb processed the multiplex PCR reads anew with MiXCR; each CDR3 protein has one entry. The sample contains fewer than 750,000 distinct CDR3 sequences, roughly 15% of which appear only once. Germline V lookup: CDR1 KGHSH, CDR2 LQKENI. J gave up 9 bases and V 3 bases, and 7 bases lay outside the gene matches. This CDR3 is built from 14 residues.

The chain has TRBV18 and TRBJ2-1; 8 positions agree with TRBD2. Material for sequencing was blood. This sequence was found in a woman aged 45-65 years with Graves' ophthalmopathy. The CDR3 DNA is TGTGCCAGCTCACCTACGGGGGGGGAAAGTGAGCAGTTCTTC. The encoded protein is CASSPTGGESEQFF.